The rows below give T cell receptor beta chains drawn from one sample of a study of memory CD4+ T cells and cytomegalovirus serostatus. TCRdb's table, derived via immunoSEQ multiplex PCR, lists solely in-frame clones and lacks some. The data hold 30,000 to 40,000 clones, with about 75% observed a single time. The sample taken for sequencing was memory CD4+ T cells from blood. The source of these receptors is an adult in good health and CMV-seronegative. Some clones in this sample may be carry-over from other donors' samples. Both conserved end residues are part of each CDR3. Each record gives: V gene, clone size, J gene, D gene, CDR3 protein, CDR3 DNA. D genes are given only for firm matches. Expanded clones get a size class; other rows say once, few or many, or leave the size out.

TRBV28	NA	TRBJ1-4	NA	CASSLITGSGGKLFF	TGTGCCAGCAGTTTGATTACAGGGTCTGGGGGAAAACTGTTTTTT
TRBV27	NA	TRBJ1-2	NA	CASSLWAGNYGYTF	TGTGCCAGCAGTTTATGGGCAGGCAACTATGGCTACACCTTC
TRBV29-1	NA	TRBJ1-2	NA	CSVLKSHGYTF	TGCAGCGTTTTAAAAAGCCATGGCTACACCTTC
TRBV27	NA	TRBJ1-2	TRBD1	CASSSDRHYGYTF	TGTGCCAGCAGTTCGGACAGGCACTATGGCTACACCTTC
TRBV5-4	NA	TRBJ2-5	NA	CASSLGESRETQYF	TGTGCCAGCAGCCTCGGGGAGAGTCGAGAGACCCAGTACTTC
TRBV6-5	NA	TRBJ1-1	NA	CASSYSGAVAFF	TGTGCCAGCAGTTACTCGGGGGCTGTGGCTTTCTTT
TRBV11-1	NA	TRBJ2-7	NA	CASSYATGSSYEQYF	TGTGCCAGCAGCTACGCCACAGGGAGCTCCTACGAGCAGTACTTC
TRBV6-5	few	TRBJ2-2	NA	CASILSPGNTGELFF	TGTGCCAGCATCCTCTCCCCAGGGAACACCGGGGAGCTGTTTTTT
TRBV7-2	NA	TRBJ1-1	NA	CASSLVRGNTEAFF	TGTGCCAGCAGCTTAGTCAGGGGGAACACTGAAGCTTTCTTT
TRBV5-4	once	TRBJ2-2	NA	CASSLQLAPNTGELFF	TGTGCCAGCAGCTTGCAGCTAGCGCCCAACACCGGGGAGCTGTTTTTT
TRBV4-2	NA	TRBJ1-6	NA	CASSLDGDYNSPLHF	TGTGCCAGCAGCCTGGACGGTGACTATAATTCACCCCTCCACTTT
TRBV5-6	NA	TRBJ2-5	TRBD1	CASSLTGGSETQYF	TGTGCCAGCAGTCTCACAGGGGGAAGTGAGACCCAGTACTTC
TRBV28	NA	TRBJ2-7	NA	CASMGQRGYEQYF	TGTGCCAGCATGGGACAGCGGGGGTACGAGCAGTACTTC
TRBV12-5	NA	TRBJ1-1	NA	CASATEHGFAFF	TGTGCTAGTGCCACGGAGCATGGGTTTGCTTTCTTT
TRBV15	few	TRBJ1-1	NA	CATSRDRLMNTEAFF	TGTGCCACCAGCAGAGACAGGCTCATGAACACTGAAGCTTTCTTT
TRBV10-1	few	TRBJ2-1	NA	CASSERTENNEQFF	TGCGCCAGCAGTGAGCGGACAGAAAACAATGAGCAGTTCTTC
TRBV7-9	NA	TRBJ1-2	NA	CASSLDIKGYGYTF	TGTGCCAGCAGCTTAGACATTAAGGGTTATGGCTACACCTTC
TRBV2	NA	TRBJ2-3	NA	CASRPVVGTDTQYF	TGTGCCAGCAGGCCGGTGGTTGGCACAGATACGCAGTATTTT
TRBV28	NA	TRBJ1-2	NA	CASSFGTMDYGYTF	TGTGCCAGCAGTTTTGGGACGATGGACTATGGCTACACCTTC
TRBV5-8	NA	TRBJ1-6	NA	CATSRGSHSPLHF	TGTGCCACCTCGAGGGGGTCGCATTCACCCCTCCACTTT
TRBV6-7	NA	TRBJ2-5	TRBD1	CASSYTRTGLTETQYF	TGTGCCAGCAGTTACACTAGGACAGGGTTAACAGAGACCCAGTACTTC
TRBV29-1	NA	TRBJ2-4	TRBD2	CSSRGGGIQYF	TGCAGCAGCCGCGGGGGGGGCATTCAGTACTTC
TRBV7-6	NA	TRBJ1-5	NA	CASSLDGAEDQPQHF	TGTGCCAGCAGCTTAGACGGGGCCGAAGATCAGCCCCAGCATTTT
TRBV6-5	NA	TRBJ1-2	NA	CASSWTAVDGYTF	TGTGCCAGCAGTTGGACAGCCGTTGATGGCTACACCTTC
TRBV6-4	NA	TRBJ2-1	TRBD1	CASSVDRAEYNEQFF	TGTGCCAGCAGCGTCGACAGGGCAGAGTACAATGAGCAGTTCTTC
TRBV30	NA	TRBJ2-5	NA	CAWKSKGEETQYF	TGTGCCTGGAAATCAAAGGGGGAAGAGACCCAGTACTTC
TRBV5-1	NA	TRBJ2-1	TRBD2	CASSLGRRSGGASYNEQFF	TGCGCCAGCAGCTTGGGTCGGAGAAGCGGGGGGGCCTCCTACAATGAGCAGTTCTTC
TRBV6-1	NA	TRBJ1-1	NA	CASSEVYAGRGTEAFF	TGTGCCAGCAGTGAAGTGTACGCGGGGCGGGGCACTGAAGCTTTCTTT
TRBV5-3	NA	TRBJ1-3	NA	CARSPYRKTTDHSGNTIYF	TGTGCCAGAAGCCCATACAGAAAAACGACCGATCACTCTGGAAACACCATATATTTT
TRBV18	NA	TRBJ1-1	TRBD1	CASSPYQGANTEAFF	TGTGCCAGCTCACCTTACCAGGGGGCGAACACTGAAGCTTTCTTT
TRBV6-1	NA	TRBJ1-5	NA	CASSEGGVISNQPQHF	TGTGCCAGCAGTGAGGGGGGAGTAATTAGCAATCAGCCCCAGCATTTT
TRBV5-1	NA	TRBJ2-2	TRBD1	CASSLGQGNTGELFF	TGCGCCAGCAGCTTGGGACAGGGGAACACCGGGGAGCTGTTTTTT
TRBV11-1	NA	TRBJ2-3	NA	CASSLATGAPSDTQYF	TGTGCCAGCAGCTTAGCGACTGGGGCCCCTAGTGATACGCAGTATTTT
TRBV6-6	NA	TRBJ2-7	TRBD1	CASREQGSHEQYF	TGTGCCAGCAGGGAACAGGGGAGCCACGAGCAGTACTTC
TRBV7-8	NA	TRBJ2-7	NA	CASSLVGRENEQYF	TGTGCCAGCAGCTTAGTGGGCAGGGAAAACGAGCAGTACTTC
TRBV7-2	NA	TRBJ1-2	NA	CASSLERWSNYGYTF	TGTGCCAGCAGCTTAGAAAGGTGGTCTAACTATGGCTACACCTTC
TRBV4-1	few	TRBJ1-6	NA	CASSQGALGSPLHF	TGCGCCAGCAGCCAAGGGGCTCTTGGGTCACCCCTCCACTTT
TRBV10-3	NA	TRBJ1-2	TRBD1	CAISEHGTVDGYTF	TGTGCCATCAGTGAACACGGGACAGTTGATGGCTACACCTTC
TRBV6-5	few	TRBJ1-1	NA	CASSRRRNTEAFF	TGTGCCAGCAGCCGACGGAGGAACACTGAAGCTTTCTTT
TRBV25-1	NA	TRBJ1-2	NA	CASSRNNYGYTF	TGTGCCAGCAGTCGGAATAACTATGGCTACACCTTC
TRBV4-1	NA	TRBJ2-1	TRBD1	CASSPKRTGGNDEQFF	TGCGCCAGCAGCCCTAAGCGGACAGGGGGTAACGATGAGCAGTTCTTC
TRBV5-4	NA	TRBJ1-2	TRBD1	CASSTTGKYGYTF	TGTGCCAGCAGCACGACAGGGAAGTATGGCTACACCTTC
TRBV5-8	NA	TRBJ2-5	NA	CASSLLRTPETQYF	TGTGCCAGCAGCTTGCTTCGGACTCCCGAGACCCAGTACTTC
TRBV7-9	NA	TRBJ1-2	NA	CASNRAGDGYTF	TGTGCCAGTAACCGGGCAGGGGATGGCTACACCTTC
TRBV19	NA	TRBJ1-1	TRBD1	CASSILWDRLNTEAFF	TGTGCCAGTAGTATCCTTTGGGACAGGTTGAACACTGAAGCTTTCTTT
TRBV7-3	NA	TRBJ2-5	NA	CASSLFFSPQETQYF	TGTGCCAGCAGCTTATTTTTCTCGCCGCAAGAGACCCAGTACTTC
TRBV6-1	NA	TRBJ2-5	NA	CASTAGKLPAETQYF	TGTGCCAGCACCGCCGGGAAACTTCCAGCGGAGACCCAGTACTTC
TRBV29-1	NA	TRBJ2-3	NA	CSVAQTSTDTQYF	TGCAGCGTTGCCCAGACTAGCACAGATACGCAGTATTTT
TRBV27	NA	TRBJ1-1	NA	CASSLGRNTEAFF	TGTGCCAGCAGTTTAGGGAGGAACACTGAAGCTTTCTTT
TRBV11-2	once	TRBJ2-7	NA	CASSSDSGSYEQYF	TGTGCCAGCAGCTCGGACAGTGGATCCTACGAGCAGTACTTC
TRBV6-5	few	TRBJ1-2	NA	CASSYGGSGYTF	TGTGCCAGCAGTTACGGGGGCAGTGGCTACACCTTC
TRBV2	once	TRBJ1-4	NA	CASSVRGNPNEKLFF	TGTGCCAGCAGTGTTAGGGGGAACCCTAATGAAAAACTGTTTTTT
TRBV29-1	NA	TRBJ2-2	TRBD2	CSGARTSPGELFF	TGCAGCGGGGCTAGGACTAGCCCCGGGGAGCTGTTTTTT
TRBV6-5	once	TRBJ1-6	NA	CASTWGSARDSPLHF	TGTGCCAGCACCTGGGGCTCCGCGCGGGATTCACCCCTCCACTTT
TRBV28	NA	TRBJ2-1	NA	CASSPAAYNEQFF	TGTGCCAGCAGCCCCGCCGCCTACAATGAGCAGTTCTTC
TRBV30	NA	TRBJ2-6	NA	CAWSTNLSGANVLTF	TGTGCCTGGAGTACTAACCTTTCTGGGGCCAACGTCCTGACTTTC
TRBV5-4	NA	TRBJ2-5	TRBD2	CASSSRVGGGPQETQYF	TGTGCCAGCAGCTCTCGAGTCGGCGGGGGGCCCCAAGAGACCCAGTACTTC